The 14 T cell receptor beta chains reported below all come from one sample, sequenced in a study of shared clonotypes between healthy human individuals (dated by TCRdb to 2020 to 2022). Preparation of the library involved the immunoSEQ multiplex PCR assay. In its TCRdb copy, this immuneACCESS table keeps in-frame sequences only and misses some clones. Where compared with another copy, unresolved V genes explain less than half of these, and the others have no known cause. The sample table records millions of clones; 85% to 95% of these occur just once. The top ten constitute under 2% of the sample. CD8 naive samples were CD45RO-negative cells positively selected for CCR7, giving a CD45RA+CCR7+ population that excluded TemRA cells. Sequencing used naive CD8+ T cells from PBMCs. The sample's cell subset or site label, in plain terms: CD45RA+CCR7+. The source is a young man in good health. Some clones in this sample may be carry-over from other donors' samples.

The J gene is TRBJ1-4, the V gene TRBV11-2; no clear D. The CDR3 contains 15 residues. Germline values: CDR1 SGHAT, CDR2 FQNNGV. V was clipped by 5 bases and J by 7 bases, with 17 bases between them. The CDR3 DNA reads as TGTGCCAGCAGCCAGGACCTCTGGGGAAGTGAAAAACTGTTTTTT. Encoded protein: CASSQDLWGSEKLFF.

V usage is TRBV27 and J usage is TRBJ2-3, with D possibly TRBD2 on 5 matching bases. With 3 bases removed from V and 7 bases from J, the gap between germline ends came to 11 bases. CDR1 and CDR2 (germline): MNHEY, SMNVEV (reference sequence). This CDR3 contains 13 residues. CDR3 sequence: CASSFTEGYTQYF. The CDR3 nucleotides read TGTGCCAGCAGTTTTACAGAGGGCTATACGCAGTATTTT.

The chain combines TRBV7-6 with TRBJ2-3; 10 nucleotides line up with TRBD2. V dropped 5 bases and J dropped 3; count of bases not matched to a gene: 14. There are 18 residues in the CDR3. Germline CDR1 is SGHVS and CDR2 is FNYEAQ. The CDR3 spells CASSTYIAGGLLTDTQYF. In nucleotides, the CDR3 is TGTGCCAGCAGCACGTATATAGCGGGAGGCCTCTTAACAGATACGCAGTATTTT.

This chain links TRBV7-6 with TRBJ2-1; perhaps TRBD1 as D (5 bases). Trimming removed 5 bases from V and 4 bases from J, with 9 bases in between. There are 13 residues in the CDR3. The germline V gene encodes CDR1 SGHVS and CDR2 FNYEAQ. The CDR3 protein is CASSPRQYNEQFF. The CDR3 DNA reads as TGTGCCAGCAGCCCCCGACAGTACAATGAGCAGTTCTTC.

CDR3 protein: CASSFGEASGGGEQFF. In nucleotides, the CDR3 is TGTGCCAGCAGCTTTGGGGAGGCGTCCGGAGGGGGTGAGCAGTTCTTC. The chain is built from TRBV7-9 and TRBJ2-1; either TRBD1 or TRBD2 may supply D (6 bases each). The V end lost 3 bases, the J end lost 9 bases, and 21 bases lay between the germline ends. Germline V gives CDR1 SEHNR, CDR2 FQNEAQ (reference sequence). This CDR3 is built from 16 residues.

CDR3 sequence (DNA): TGTGCCAGCAGCTTAGTTTCGGTTTGGAACTCTGGGCAGTACTTC. It codes for CASSLVSVWNSGQYF. The chain carries TRBV7-8 and TRBJ2-7; D not certain. The CDR3 spans 15 residues. Germline V gene data show CDR1 as SGHVS and CDR2 as FQNEAQ. The V end was cut by 1 base, the J end by 9 bases, with 19 bases between.

The chain links TRBV11-2 to TRBJ2-1; D may correspond to TRBD1 or TRBD2 (5 bases each). Germline V lookup: CDR1 SGHAT, CDR2 FQNNGV. There are 15 residues in the CDR3. V lost 1 base and J 0 bases, leaving 7 bases between the germline ends. The CDR3: CASSLVGTSYNEQFF. The CDR3 DNA reads TGTGCCAGCAGCTTAGTCGGGACCTCCTACAATGAGCAGTTCTTC.

The chain carries TRBV4-1 and TRBJ2-1; no reliable D call. This CDR3 contains 11 residues. CDR1 MGHRA and CDR2 YSYEKL come from the germline V gene. V was clipped by 6 bases and J by 6 bases, with 6 bases between them. The CDR3 protein is CASRLGNEQFF. The CDR3 DNA reads TGCGCCAGCAGGCTTGGCAATGAGCAGTTCTTC.

The J gene is TRBJ2-4, the V gene TRBV13; the match to TRBD1 covers 7 bases. V was clipped by 3 bases and J by 12 bases; unmatched bases: 5. CDR1 is PRHDT and CDR2 is FYEKMQ in the germline V gene (reference sequence). This CDR3 spans 12 amino acids. CDR3 coding DNA: TGTGCCAGCAGCTTGACAGGGAATGCTCAGTACTTC. This codes for CASSLTGNAQYF.

The chain couples TRBV5-6 to TRBJ2-7; D tentatively reads TRBD1 or TRBD2 (5 bases each). The germline V and J ends were trimmed by 3 bases and 3 bases, with 16 bases remaining between them. Germline V gene data show CDR1 as SGHDT and CDR2 as YYEEEE. The CDR3 loop spans 15 amino acids. In DNA, the CDR3 is TGTGCCAGCAGCTCCTTCGGGACCCTACTCTACGAGCAGTACTTC. This encodes CASSSFGTLLYEQYF.

The V and J genes are TRBV28 and TRBJ2-7, with TRBD2 matching 10 bases. This CDR3 has 14 amino acids. V gave up 7 bases and J gave up 6 bases; unmatched junction bases: 9. The germline gives CDR1 MDHEN, CDR2 SYDVKM. CDR3 amino acids: CASNGASGRSEQYF. DNA for the CDR3: TGTGCCAGCAATGGGGCTAGCGGGAGAAGCGAGCAGTACTTC.

V and J are TRBV7-6 and TRBJ2-7; 7 positions match TRBD2. The CDR3 runs to 15 residues. V shed 5 bases, J shed 5 bases, and the junction held 12 bases outside the gene matches. Germline loops: CDR1 SGHVS, CDR2 FNYEAQ. Here the CDR3 reads CASSPGWAGVNEQYF. The CDR3 DNA follows: TGTGCCAGCAGCCCCGGCTGGGCGGGAGTAAACGAGCAGTACTTC.

J is TRBJ2-3 and V is TRBV25-1, with TRBD2 as a possible D gene (5 bases). Germline CDR1 and CDR2: MGHDK and SYGVNS. V lost 1 base and J lost 3, with 11 bases in between. The length of the CDR3 is 15 residues. The CDR3 region is CASSESDYPTDTQYF. The CDR3 nucleotides are TGTGCCAGCAGTGAATCTGACTATCCAACAGATACGCAGTATTTT. The full variable domain, completed using reference TRBV25-1 and TRBJ2-3, is EADIYQTPRYLVIGTGKKITLECSQTMGHDKMYWYQQDPGMELHLIHYSYGVNSTEKGDLSSESTVSRIRTEHFPLTLESARPSHTSQYLCASSESDYPTDTQYFGPGTRLTVL.

Only one count was recorded for this clone. The V and J genes are TRBV10-2 and TRBJ2-1, with a weak D call TRBD2 (5 bases). CDR3 size: 17 residues. Deletions cut 2 bases from V and 3 bases from J, with 17 bases between. CDR1 WSHSY and CDR2 SAAADI come from the germline V gene. In DNA, the CDR3 is TGCGCCAGCAGTGAGACGGGATACCCACACTTCTACAATGAGCAGTTCTTC. It is translated as CASSETGYPHFYNEQFF.